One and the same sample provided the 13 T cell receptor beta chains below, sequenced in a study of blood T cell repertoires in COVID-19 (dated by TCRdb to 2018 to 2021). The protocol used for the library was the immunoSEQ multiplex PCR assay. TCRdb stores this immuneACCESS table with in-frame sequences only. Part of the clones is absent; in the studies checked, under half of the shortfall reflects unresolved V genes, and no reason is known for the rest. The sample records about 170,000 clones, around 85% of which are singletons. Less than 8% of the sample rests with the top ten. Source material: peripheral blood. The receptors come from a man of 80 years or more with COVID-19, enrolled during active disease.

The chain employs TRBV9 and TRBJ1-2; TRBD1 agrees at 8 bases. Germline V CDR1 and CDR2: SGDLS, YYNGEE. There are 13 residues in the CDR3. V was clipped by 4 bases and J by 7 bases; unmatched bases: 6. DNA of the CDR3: TGTGCCAGCAGCTCTGGACAGGGCGGTGGCTACACCTTC. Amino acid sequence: CASSSGQGGGYTF.

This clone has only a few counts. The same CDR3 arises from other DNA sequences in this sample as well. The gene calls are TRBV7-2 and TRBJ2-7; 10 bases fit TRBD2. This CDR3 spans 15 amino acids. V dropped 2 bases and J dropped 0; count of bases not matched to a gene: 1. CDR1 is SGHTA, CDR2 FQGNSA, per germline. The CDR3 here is CASSLRTSGSYEQYF. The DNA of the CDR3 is TGTGCCAGCAGCTTAAGGACTAGCGGCTCCTACGAGCAGTACTTC.

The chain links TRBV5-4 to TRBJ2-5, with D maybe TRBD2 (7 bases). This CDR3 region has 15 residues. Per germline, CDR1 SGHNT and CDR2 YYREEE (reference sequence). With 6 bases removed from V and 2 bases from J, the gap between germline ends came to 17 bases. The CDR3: CASTLWGGGQETQYF. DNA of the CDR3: TGTGCCAGCACGCTGTGGGGGGGCGGGCAAGAGACCCAGTACTTC.

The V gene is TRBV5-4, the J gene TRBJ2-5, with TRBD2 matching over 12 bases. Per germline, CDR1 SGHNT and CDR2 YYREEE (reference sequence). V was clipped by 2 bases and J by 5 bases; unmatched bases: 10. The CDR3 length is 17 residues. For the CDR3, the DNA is TGTGCCAGCAGCTTTACTAGCGGGGGGAGCCAGGGGGAGACCCAGTACTTC. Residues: CASSFTSGGSQGETQYF.

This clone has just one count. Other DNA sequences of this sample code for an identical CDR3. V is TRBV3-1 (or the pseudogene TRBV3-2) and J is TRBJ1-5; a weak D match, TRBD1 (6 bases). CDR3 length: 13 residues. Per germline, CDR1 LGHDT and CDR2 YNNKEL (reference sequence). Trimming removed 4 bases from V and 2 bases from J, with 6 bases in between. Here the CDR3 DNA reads TGTGCCAGCAGCCGACAGGGCAATCAGCCCCAGCATTTT. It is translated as CASSRQGNQPQHF.

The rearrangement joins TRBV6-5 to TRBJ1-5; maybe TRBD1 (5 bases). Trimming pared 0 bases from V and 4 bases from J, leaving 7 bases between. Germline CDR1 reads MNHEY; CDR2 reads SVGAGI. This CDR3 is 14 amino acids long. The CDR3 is CASSYSGGNQPQHF. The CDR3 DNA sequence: TGTGCCAGCAGTTACTCGGGGGGAAATCAGCCCCAGCATTTT.

The DNA of the CDR3 is TGTGCCATCAGTGAGTCAGAGGGAACGGTGTCACCCCTCCACTTT. Its translation: CAISESEGTVSPLHF. V and J are TRBV10-3 and TRBJ1-6; D ambiguous. In germline, CDR1 is ENHRY, CDR2 SYGVKD. The germline V and J ends were trimmed by 0 bases and 10 bases, with 13 bases remaining between them. The CDR3 covers 15 residues.

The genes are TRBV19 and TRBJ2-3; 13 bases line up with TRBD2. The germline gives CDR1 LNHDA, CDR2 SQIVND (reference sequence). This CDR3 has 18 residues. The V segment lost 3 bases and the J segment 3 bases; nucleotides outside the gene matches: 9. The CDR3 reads CASSIPSTSGGATDTQYF. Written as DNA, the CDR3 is TGTGCCAGTAGTATCCCCTCTACTAGCGGGGGGGCAACAGATACGCAGTATTTT.

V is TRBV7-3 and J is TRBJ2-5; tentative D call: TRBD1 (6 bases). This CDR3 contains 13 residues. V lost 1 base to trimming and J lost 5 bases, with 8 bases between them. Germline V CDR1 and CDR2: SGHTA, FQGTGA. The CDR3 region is CASSLIGGETQYF. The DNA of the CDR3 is TGTGCCAGCAGCTTAATAGGGGGTGAGACCCAGTACTTC. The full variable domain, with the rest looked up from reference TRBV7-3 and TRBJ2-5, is GAGVSQTPSNKVTEKGKYVELRCDPISGHTALYWYRQSLGQGPEFLIYFQGTGAADDSGLPNDRFFAVRPEGSVSTLKIQRTERGDSAVYLCASSLIGGETQYFGPGTRLLVL.

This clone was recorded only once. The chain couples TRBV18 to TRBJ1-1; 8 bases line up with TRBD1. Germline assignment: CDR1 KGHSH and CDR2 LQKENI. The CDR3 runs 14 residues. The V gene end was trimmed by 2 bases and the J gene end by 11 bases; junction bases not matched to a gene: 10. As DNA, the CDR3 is TGTGCCAGCTCACCAAATGGACAGGGTGAGAGGGCTTTCTTT. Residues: CASSPNGQGERAFF.

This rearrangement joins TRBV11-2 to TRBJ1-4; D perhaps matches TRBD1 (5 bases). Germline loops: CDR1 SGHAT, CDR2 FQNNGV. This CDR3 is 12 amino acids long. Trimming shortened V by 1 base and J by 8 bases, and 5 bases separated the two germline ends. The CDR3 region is CASSLGGEKLFF. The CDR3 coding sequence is TGTGCCAGCAGCTTAGGGGGCGAAAAACTGTTTTTT.

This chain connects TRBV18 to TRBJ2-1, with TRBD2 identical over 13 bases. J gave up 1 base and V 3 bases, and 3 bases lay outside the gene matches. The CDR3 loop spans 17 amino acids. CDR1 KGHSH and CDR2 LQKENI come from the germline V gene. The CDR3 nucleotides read TGTGCCAGCTCACCCCGGACTAGCGGGAGTTCCTACAATGAGCAGTTCTTC. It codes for CASSPRTSGSSYNEQFF.

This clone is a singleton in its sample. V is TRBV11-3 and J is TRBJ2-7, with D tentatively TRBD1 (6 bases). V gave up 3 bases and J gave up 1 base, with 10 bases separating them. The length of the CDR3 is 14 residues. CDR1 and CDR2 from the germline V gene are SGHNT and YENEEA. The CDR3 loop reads CASSFQQGSYEQYF. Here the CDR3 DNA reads TGTGCCAGCAGCTTTCAGCAGGGGTCCTACGAGCAGTACTTC. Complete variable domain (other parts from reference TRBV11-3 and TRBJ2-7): EAGVVQSPRYKIIEKKQPVAFWCNPISGHNTLYWYLQNLGQGPELLIRYENEEAVDDSQLPKDRFSAERLKGVDSTLKIQPAELGDSAVYLCASSFQQGSYEQYFGPGTRLTVT.